The 17 T cell receptor beta chains below all came from one sample that was sequenced in a study of post-analysis software for immune sequencing data. These receptors' targets are unknown. cDNA libraries of TCR beta carried unique molecular identifiers. TCRdb redid the calling of the PCR reads with MiXCR, one entry per CDR3 protein. The sample carries 350,000 to 500,000 distinct CDR3 sequences, 39% recorded once. Study-level points and caveats: There were five or six TRBV segments more frequent in patients than controls, and TRBV5-6, TRBV5-1 and TRBV20-1 were among them.

The sequenced sample consisted of blood. All receptors come from a girl aged 2 to 9 with multiple sclerosis.

The DNA of the CDR3 is TGTGCCAGCAGCTTGCGGGGTTTCTATGAGCAGTTCTTC. It specifies CASSLRGFYEQFF. The chain employs TRBV5-5 and TRBJ2-1; perhaps TRBD2 as D (5 bases). The CDR3 spans 13 residues. Germline V CDR1 and CDR2: SGHKS, YYEKEE (reference sequence). V was shortened by 1 base and J by 8 bases, with 10 bases between the two germline ends. The full variable domain, with the rest looked up from reference TRBV5-5 and TRBJ2-1, is DAGVTQSPTHLIKTRGQQVTLRCSPISGHKSVSWYQQVLGQGPQFIFQYYEKEERGRGNFPDRFSARQFPNYSSELNVNALLLGDSALYLCASSLRGFYEQFFGPGTRLTVL.

This rearrangement joins TRBV10-3 to TRBJ1-1, with 7 bases identical to TRBD1. The CDR3 has 21 residues. The germline V gene encodes CDR1 ENHRY and CDR2 SYGVKD. The V segment lost 0 bases and the J segment 2 bases; nucleotides outside the gene matches: 21. The CDR3 loop reads CAISESRRWDSFLHHNTEAFF. The CDR3 coding sequence is TGTGCCATCAGTGAGTCGAGGCGGTGGGACAGCTTTCTGCACCACAACACTGAAGCTTTCTTT.

This clonotype was counted a few times. The chain recombines TRBV7-8 with TRBJ1-2, with a possible D match to TRBD1 (5 bases). Germline V lookup: CDR1 SGHVS, CDR2 FQNEAQ. This CDR3 region has 15 residues. The V end was cut by 1 base, the J end by 4 bases, with 13 bases between. CDR3 amino acids: CASSLGRGPLYGYTF. The CDR3 region has the DNA TGTGCCAGCAGCTTAGGAAGGGGCCCCCTCTATGGCTACACCTTC.

The J gene is TRBJ2-1, the V gene TRBV18, with TRBD2 as a possible D gene (6 bases). The V gene's germline CDR1 is KGHSH and CDR2 LQKENI. The V gene lost 2 bases and the J gene lost 5 bases, with 7 bases spanning the gap. The CDR3 is made up of 13 amino acids. The CDR3: CASSPSGDNEQFF. The CDR3 region has the DNA TGTGCCAGCTCACCATCGGGAGACAATGAGCAGTTCTTC.

V gene TRBV12-3 or TRBV12-4 combines with J gene TRBJ1-2; D is ambiguous. This CDR3 has 13 residues. The V gene lost 1 base and the J gene lost 5 bases, with 8 bases spanning the gap. CDR3 nucleotides: TGTGCCAGCAGTTTAGAGGGATTATATGGCTACACCTTC. It yields the protein CASSLEGLYGYTF.

The V and J genes are TRBV5-1 and TRBJ2-3; no clear D. With 0 bases removed from V and 4 bases from J, the gap between germline ends came to 12 bases. Germline V gene lookup returns CDR1 SGHRS and CDR2 YFSETQ. This CDR3 comprises 15 residues. The CDR3: CASSLGQVPPDTQYF. For the CDR3, the DNA is TGCGCCAGCAGCTTGGGGCAGGTCCCACCAGATACGCAGTATTTT.

The chain combines TRBV21-1 with TRBJ2-1; the DNA was not compared with TRBD1, the D call given in the table. TRBV21-1 is termed a pseudogene. The CDR3 extends over 20 amino acids. The CDR3 here is CASSKVRDRTGTADYNEQFF. DNA for the CDR3: TGTGCCAGCAGCAAAGTAAGAGACCGAACCGGGACAGCAGACTACAATGAGCAGTTCTTC.

A remark on this clonotype: The junction departs from the called germline gene at one end, perhaps through a read error. This rearrangement joins TRBV12-3 or TRBV12-4 to TRBJ2-6; the match to TRBD1 covers 8 bases. There are 16 residues in the CDR3. This chain's CDR3 is CASSFPQGAGANVPTF. CDR3 nucleotide sequence: TGTGCCAGCAGTTTTCCTCAGGGGGCTGGGGCCAACGTCCCGACTTTC.

This clonotype turned up a few times. The gene calls are TRBV20-1 and TRBJ1-2; perhaps TRBD1 as D (5 bases). The CDR3 loop spans 17 amino acids. From germline, CDR1 is DFQATT and CDR2 SNEGSKA (reference sequence). With 3 bases removed from V and 0 bases from J, the gap between germline ends came to 20 bases. CDR3 sequence: CSASTSSGTDANYGYTF. The CDR3, as DNA: TGCAGTGCTAGTACATCTTCGGGGACCGATGCTAACTATGGCTACACCTTC.

V usage is TRBV29-1 and J usage is TRBJ1-4, with D hard to call. The V and J ends lost 5 bases and 10 bases respectively, with 17 bases between them. The CDR3 has 13 amino acids. The V gene's germline CDR1 is SQVTM and CDR2 ANQGSEA. The CDR3 bases are TGCAGCGTTTACACCAAACTTGGAGGAAAACTGTTTTTT. Amino acids: CSVYTKLGGKLFF.

Written as DNA, the CDR3 is TGTGCCAGTAGTATTAGCAGGGCATCCTACGAGCAGTACTTC. Its protein product is CASSISRASYEQYF. The chain has TRBV19 and TRBJ2-7; possible D gene TRBD1, 5 bases. V lost 3 bases, J lost 1 base, and 10 bases lay in between. In germline, CDR1 is LNHDA, CDR2 SQIVND (reference sequence). This CDR3 contains 14 residues.

This clonotype turned up a few times. This chain connects TRBV6-1 to TRBJ2-1; 8 bases are shared with TRBD2. Unmatched junction bases numbered 23, after V lost 6 bases and J lost 7 bases. Germline values: CDR1 MNHNS, CDR2 SASEGT. The CDR3 is 19 amino acids. The CDR3 region has the DNA TGTGCCAGCAGCCCAAAGGGGGGGACTAGTCAAGCCTCTGCAAATGAGCAGTTCTTC. It yields the protein CASSPKGGTSQASANEQFF.

The rearrangement joins TRBV11-2 to TRBJ1-4, with TRBD1 matching 8 bases. Germline trimming cut 0 bases from V and 11 bases from J; bases unmatched to any gene: 11. This CDR3 contains 16 residues. Germline assignment: CDR1 SGHAT and CDR2 FQNNGV. The DNA for the CDR3 is TGTGCCAGCAGCTTAGAACAACCCGGACAGGGCGGCAAACTGTTTTTT. Protein sequence: CASSLEQPGQGGKLFF.

This chain uses TRBV7-2 with TRBJ2-3; 12 nucleotides align to TRBD2. The length of the CDR3 is 16 residues. In germline, CDR1 is SGHTA, CDR2 FQGNSA. Trimming removed 5 bases from V and 1 base from J; junction bases left unmatched: 4. DNA of the CDR3: TGTGCCAGCAGCGCTAGCGGGAGGGAGGGCACAGATACGCAGTATTTT. Translation gives CASSASGREGTDTQYF.

The chain joins TRBV6-2 or TRBV6-3 to TRBJ2-7, with 15 bases that match TRBD2. From germline, CDR1 is MNHEY and CDR2 SVGEGT. This CDR3 has 20 amino acids. Trimming cost V 6 bases and J 3 bases; bases outside gene matches: 18. The CDR3 is CASSSLDRTSGRGMSYEQYF. In DNA, the CDR3 is TGTGCCAGCAGCTCTTTGGACAGGACTAGCGGGAGGGGGATGAGCTACGAGCAGTACTTC.

The chain couples TRBV28 to TRBJ2-1, with TRBD1 matching 10 bases. From germline, CDR1 is MDHEN and CDR2 SYDVKM. This CDR3 is built from 15 residues. V was pared by 6 bases and J by 5 bases, with 7 bases of the junction left unmatched. The CDR3 loop is CASSAGQGRDNEQFF. As DNA, the CDR3 is TGTGCCAGCAGCGCGGGACAGGGGAGGGACAATGAGCAGTTCTTC.

In its sample, this clonotype was seen a few times. The V gene is TRBV21-1, the J gene TRBJ1-5. TRBV21-1 is given as a pseudogene. The CDR3 loop spans 14 amino acids. The CDR3 region has the DNA TGTGCCAGCAGCAAAGCGCTTTCCGGACAGCCCCAGCATTTT. It specifies CASSKALSGQPQHF.